These 5 T cell receptor beta chains were sequenced from one sample in a study of metastatic and nonmetastatic thyroid tumors. Using MiXCR, TCRdb reanalyzed the PCR reads. The sample includes about 27,000 clones, 15% of them seen just once. Nobody among the patients had been given any treatment before thyroid surgery. Specimen: blood. The source is a male donor with papillary thyroid cancer or a benign thyroid nodule (not recorded which). Some clones in this sample may be carry-over from other donors' samples.

This clone came up a few times. CDR3 sequence (DNA): TGTGCCAGCATGGTTGGGTACGAGCAGTACTTC. It specifies CASMVGYEQYF. This chain joins TRBV7-9 and TRBJ2-7; D is undetermined. This CDR3 region has 11 residues. Germline-derived CDR1 and CDR2 are SEHNR and FQNEAQ (reference sequence). Trimming shortened V by 7 bases and J by 4 bases, and 8 bases separated the two germline ends.

In its sample, this clone was seen many times. A junction end diverges from the germline sequence, so it may reflect a read error. The chain couples TRBV2 to TRBJ1-6; 7 bases are shared with TRBD1. This CDR3 has 14 residues. Germline V CDR1 and CDR2: SNHLY, FYNNEI. The CDR3 DNA is TGTGCCAGCAGAGAAGGACAGGCGACTTCACCCCTCCACTTT. This gives the protein CASREGQATSPLHF.

This clone was observed at least ten times. Germline and junction disagree at one end, which may indicate a read error. J is TRBJ2-1 and V is TRBV2; D not certain. From germline, CDR1 is SNHLY and CDR2 FYNNEI. The CDR3 runs 9 residues. The CDR3 DNA sequence: TGTGCCAGCAGTGAACCCCTAGTCTTC. Protein: CASSEPLVF.

Details on this clone: Its ends do not fully match the called genes, so a read error is possible. V and J are TRBV7-6 and TRBJ2-7; the match to TRBD2 covers 10 bases. The germline CDR1 and CDR2 sequences are SGHVS and FNYEAQ. This CDR3 has 19 residues. Written as DNA, the CDR3 is TGTGCCAGCAGCTTAGGACCTCCGCCGGGACTAGCGAGGAACTACGAGCAGCACTTC. Translating it yields CASSLGPPPGLARNYEQHF.

This clone has at least ten counts. The CDR3 loop is CASNRDTTYNEQFF. The CDR3, as DNA: TGTGCCAGCAACCGGGACACGACCTACAATGAGCAGTTCTTC. This chain uses TRBV7-9 with TRBJ2-1; tentative D call: TRBD1 (6 bases). Germline CDR1 SEHNR, CDR2 FQNEAQ (reference sequence). Trimming stripped 7 bases from V and 2 bases from J, with 12 bases between. The CDR3 runs to 14 residues.